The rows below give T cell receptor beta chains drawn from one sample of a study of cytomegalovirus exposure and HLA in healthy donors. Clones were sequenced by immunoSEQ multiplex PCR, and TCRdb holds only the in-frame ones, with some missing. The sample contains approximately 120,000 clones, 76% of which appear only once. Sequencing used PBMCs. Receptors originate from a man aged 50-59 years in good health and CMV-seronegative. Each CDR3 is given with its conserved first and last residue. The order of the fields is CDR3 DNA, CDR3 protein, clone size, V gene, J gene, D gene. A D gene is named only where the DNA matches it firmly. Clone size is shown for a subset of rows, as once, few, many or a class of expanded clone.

cdr3_nt: TGTGCCAGCACCAAAGGGGATAGGACCACCTACGAGCAGTACTTC
cdr3_aa: CASTKGDRTTYEQYF
clone_size: NA
v_call: TRBV6-1
j_call: TRBJ2-7
d_call: NA

cdr3_nt: TGTGCCAGCAGCTTAGACAGGGGAAATGAAAAACTGTTTTTT
cdr3_aa: CASSLDRGNEKLFF
clone_size: NA
v_call: TRBV7-9
j_call: TRBJ1-4
d_call: TRBD1

cdr3_nt: TGTGCCAGTAGTGACCGGACTAGTTCCACAGATACGCAGTATTTT
cdr3_aa: CASSDRTSSTDTQYF
clone_size: NA
v_call: TRBV19
j_call: TRBJ2-3
d_call: TRBD2

cdr3_nt: TGTGCCAGCAGGGGAGGGACAGGGGGTGAGCAGTACTTC
cdr3_aa: CASRGGTGGEQYF
clone_size: once
v_call: TRBV7-9
j_call: TRBJ2-7
d_call: TRBD1

cdr3_nt: TGCGCCAGCAGCCAAGATAGCAATGACCAAGAGACCCAGTACTTC
cdr3_aa: CASSQDSNDQETQYF
clone_size: NA
v_call: TRBV4-3
j_call: TRBJ2-5
d_call: NA

cdr3_nt: TGTGCCACCCGAGTTAGCGCCGGGGAGCTGTTTTTT
cdr3_aa: CATRVSAGELFF
clone_size: NA
v_call: TRBV6-6
j_call: TRBJ2-2
d_call: NA

cdr3_nt: TGTGCCAGCAGCTTAGAGGGACTAGCGATAGAGACCCAGTACTTC
cdr3_aa: CASSLEGLAIETQYF
clone_size: NA
v_call: TRBV7-2
j_call: TRBJ2-5
d_call: TRBD2

cdr3_nt: TGCGCCAGCAGCTTGTTTCAGGGCCATAACACCGGGGAGCTGTTTTTT
cdr3_aa: CASSLFQGHNTGELFF
clone_size: NA
v_call: TRBV5-1
j_call: TRBJ2-2
d_call: NA

cdr3_nt: TGTGCCAGTAGTGAAAACTGGGGGGGTCCGACCGGGGAGCTGTTTTTT
cdr3_aa: CASSENWGGPTGELFF
clone_size: NA
v_call: TRBV19
j_call: TRBJ2-2
d_call: TRBD2

cdr3_nt: TGCGCCAGCAGCACCGATCCGGGACAGGGACAGCCCCAGCATTTT
cdr3_aa: CASSTDPGQGQPQHF
clone_size: few
v_call: TRBV5-1
j_call: TRBJ1-5
d_call: TRBD1

cdr3_nt: TGTGCCAGCAGCCCCCAGGGGGTCTGGGAGACCCAGTACTTC
cdr3_aa: CASSPQGVWETQYF
clone_size: NA
v_call: TRBV5-4
j_call: TRBJ2-5
d_call: TRBD1

cdr3_nt: TGTGCCAGCAGTGGCCGACAGGGCGAAGCTTTCTTT
cdr3_aa: CASSGRQGEAFF
clone_size: once
v_call: TRBV6-1
j_call: TRBJ1-1
d_call: TRBD1

cdr3_nt: TGTGCCAGCAGCTCCGGGGTGCGGGAGACCCAGTACTTC
cdr3_aa: CASSSGVRETQYF
clone_size: NA
v_call: TRBV7-8
j_call: TRBJ2-5
d_call: NA

cdr3_nt: TGTGCCAGCAGCTTTAATAGCTACGAGCAGTACTTC
cdr3_aa: CASSFNSYEQYF
clone_size: once
v_call: TRBV7-9
j_call: TRBJ2-7
d_call: NA

cdr3_nt: TGTGCCAGCAGGCCGGGACTAGTGGCCCCCTACGAGCAGTACTTC
cdr3_aa: CASRPGLVAPYEQYF
clone_size: NA
v_call: TRBV2
j_call: TRBJ2-7
d_call: TRBD2

cdr3_nt: TGTGCCAGCAGGGTGATGACAGGGTCCAACGGGGAGCTGTTTTTT
cdr3_aa: CASRVMTGSNGELFF
clone_size: NA
v_call: TRBV6-1
j_call: TRBJ2-2
d_call: TRBD1

cdr3_nt: TGTGCCAGCAGCAGGGGGGGAGGTGAGACTGAAGCTTTCTTT
cdr3_aa: CASSRGGGETEAFF
clone_size: NA
v_call: TRBV9
j_call: TRBJ1-1
d_call: NA

cdr3_nt: TGCGCCAGCAGCCAGGCCAGGGCTTCCGTCTATGGCTACACCTTC
cdr3_aa: CASSQARASVYGYTF
clone_size: NA
v_call: TRBV4-1
j_call: TRBJ1-2
d_call: NA

cdr3_nt: TGTGCCAGCAGCCCGCGGACTGCTGCGAACACCGGGGAGCTGTTTTTT
cdr3_aa: CASSPRTAANTGELFF
clone_size: NA
v_call: TRBV7-6
j_call: TRBJ2-2
d_call: NA

cdr3_nt: TGTGCCAGCTCACCAGGAACAGACGGCTACACCTTC
cdr3_aa: CASSPGTDGYTF
clone_size: NA
v_call: TRBV18
j_call: TRBJ1-2
d_call: NA

cdr3_nt: TGTGCCAGCAGAACACAGGGTATCCATGGCTACACCTTC
cdr3_aa: CASRTQGIHGYTF
clone_size: NA
v_call: TRBV6-5
j_call: TRBJ1-2
d_call: NA

cdr3_nt: TGTGCCAGCTCGCCGGGACAGTCCTCCGGGTATGGCTACACCTTC
cdr3_aa: CASSPGQSSGYGYTF
clone_size: NA
v_call: TRBV18
j_call: TRBJ1-2
d_call: TRBD1

cdr3_nt: TGTGCCAGCAGCTTAACGCCATTAACAGCCTACAATCAGCCCCAGCATTTT
cdr3_aa: CASSLTPLTAYNQPQHF
clone_size: NA
v_call: TRBV7-6
j_call: TRBJ1-5
d_call: NA

cdr3_nt: TGTGCCAGCAGCCTAGGGCACTACCCAAACACCGGGGAGCTGTTTTTT
cdr3_aa: CASSLGHYPNTGELFF
clone_size: NA
v_call: TRBV13
j_call: TRBJ2-2
d_call: NA

cdr3_nt: TGTGCCAGTAGTATACGGGTCCGGGAGAGCAATCAGCCCCAGCATTTT
cdr3_aa: CASSIRVRESNQPQHF
clone_size: NA
v_call: TRBV19
j_call: TRBJ1-5
d_call: NA

cdr3_nt: TGTGCCAGCAGCTTACAGGGGGGTGGAAACACCATATATTTT
cdr3_aa: CASSLQGGGNTIYF
clone_size: NA
v_call: TRBV7-3
j_call: TRBJ1-3
d_call: TRBD1

cdr3_nt: TGCGCCAGCAGCCAGATAGGAGAAAACTGCGGCTACACCTTC
cdr3_aa: CASSQIGENCGYTF
clone_size: NA
v_call: TRBV4-1
j_call: TRBJ1-2
d_call: NA